This T cell receptor beta chain was sequenced in a study of blood T cell repertoires in COVID-19 (dated by TCRdb to 2020 to 2022). General notes on the study: Samples covering the acute and convalescent phases of COVID-19 were provided by collaborators in the United States, Italy and Spain. The prospective study material was composed of cDNA or gDNA derived from T cells, B-cell-depleted T cells, or PBMCs. Subjects who had been exposed to COVID-19, were actively infected with it, or had recovered from it provided the deeply sampled blood TCRbeta repertoires that made up the dataset. The repertoires were released in a freely available public database meant as a resource for research on the immune response to SARS-CoV-2. The samples were drawn from the first 160 participants of the ongoing ImmuneRACE study and from roughly 1,300 subjects provided by 6 global collaborators. Nearly every sample came with metadata listing a de-identified subject ID, COVID-19 status, age in years and sex. Where available, HLA class I and class II types were obtained from metadata supplied by the sample provider rather than from assay-based typing.

The CDR3 contains 14 residues, cysteine and phenylalanine counted. Only the CDR3 portion is preserved as DNA: 42 bases, with reading frame beginning at the first base. Relative to germline, V is missing 5 bases and J is missing 2 bases, with 5 bases of the junction outside any gene match. CDR1 is given as MNHEY and CDR2 as SMNVEV, both from the germline V gene (reference sequence). TCRbeta CDR3 regions were amplified from genomic DNA using the immunoSEQ Assay, a bias-controlled multiplex PCR. The source study handled its data this way. The number of nucleated cells in each sample was estimated from the amplification of reference gene primers within the assay. To quantify the absolute abundance of each unique TCRbeta CDR3 rearrangement, sequence reads were collapsed and filtered. For each sample, productive Simpson clonality was calculated as the square root of Simpson's diversity index over productive rearrangements. What TCRdb holds here is the immuneACCESS table cut down to in-frame rearrangements. Part of the clones is not present; checked against another copy, under half of the missing clones reflect an unresolved V gene, and the others are unexplained. For V, J and clone size, that table is used; D and trimming come from the DNA. In this sample the table shows around 200,000 clones, about nine tenths of which occur a single time. Clones ranked in the top ten supply approximately 1.1% of the sample.

On the study overall, not on this receptor specifically: How much clinical and demographic metadata was included differed by source and by participant, and the metadata was provided uncurated.

Whole blood was collected in K2EDTA tubes by collaborating institutions according to the institutions' own protocols. Collaborator samples were shipped for TCRbeta analysis as frozen whole blood, isolated PBMCs, or DNA extracted from either sample type. A note on this clone: Its target antigen remains unknown. No base quality information exists; no much larger clone differs at one position.

The chain is encoded by TRBV27 joined to TRBJ2-5; a stretch of 7 junction bases matches TRBD2. The sample comprised peripheral blood. The sequence was obtained from a man younger than 45 with acute or convalescent COVID-19. The base sequence is TGTGCCAGCAGTGCCGGGGGGTCACAAGAGACCCAGTACTTC. Its protein product is CASSAGGSQETQYF.